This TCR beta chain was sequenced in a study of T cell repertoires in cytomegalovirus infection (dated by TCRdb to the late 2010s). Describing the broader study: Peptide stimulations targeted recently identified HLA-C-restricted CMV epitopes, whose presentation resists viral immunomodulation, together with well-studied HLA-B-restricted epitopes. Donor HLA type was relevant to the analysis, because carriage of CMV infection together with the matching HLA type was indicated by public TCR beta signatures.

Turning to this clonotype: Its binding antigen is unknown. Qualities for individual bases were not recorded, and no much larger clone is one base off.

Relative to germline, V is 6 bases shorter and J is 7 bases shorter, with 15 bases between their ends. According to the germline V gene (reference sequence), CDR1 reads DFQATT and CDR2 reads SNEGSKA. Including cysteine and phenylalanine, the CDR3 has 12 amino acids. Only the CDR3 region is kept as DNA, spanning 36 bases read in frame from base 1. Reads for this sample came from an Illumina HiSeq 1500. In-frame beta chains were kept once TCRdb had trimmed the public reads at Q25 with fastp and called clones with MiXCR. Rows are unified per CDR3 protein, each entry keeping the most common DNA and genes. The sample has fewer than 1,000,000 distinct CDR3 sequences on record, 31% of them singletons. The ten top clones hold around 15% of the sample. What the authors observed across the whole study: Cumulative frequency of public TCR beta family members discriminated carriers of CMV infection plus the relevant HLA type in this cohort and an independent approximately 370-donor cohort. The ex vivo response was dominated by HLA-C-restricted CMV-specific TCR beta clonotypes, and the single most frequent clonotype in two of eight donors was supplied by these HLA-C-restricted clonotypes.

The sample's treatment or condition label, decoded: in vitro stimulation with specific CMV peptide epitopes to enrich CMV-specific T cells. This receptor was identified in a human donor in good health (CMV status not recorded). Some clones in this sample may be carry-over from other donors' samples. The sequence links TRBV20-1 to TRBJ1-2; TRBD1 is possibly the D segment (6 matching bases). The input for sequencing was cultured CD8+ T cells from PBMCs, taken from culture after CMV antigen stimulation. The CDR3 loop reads CSAFWGASGYTF. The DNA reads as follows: TGCAGTGCCTTTTGGGGGGCAAGTGGCTACACCTTC.